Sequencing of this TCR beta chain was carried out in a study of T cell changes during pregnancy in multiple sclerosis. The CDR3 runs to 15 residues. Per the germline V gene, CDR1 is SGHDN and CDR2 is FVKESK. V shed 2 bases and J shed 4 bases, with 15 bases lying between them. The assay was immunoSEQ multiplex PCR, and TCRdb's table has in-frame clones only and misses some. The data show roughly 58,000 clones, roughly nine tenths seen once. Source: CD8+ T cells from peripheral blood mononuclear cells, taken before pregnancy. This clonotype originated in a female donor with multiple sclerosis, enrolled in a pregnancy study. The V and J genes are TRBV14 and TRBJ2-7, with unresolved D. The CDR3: CASSQIESHPYEQYF. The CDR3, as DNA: TGTGCCAGCAGCCAAATAGAGTCCCACCCTTACGAGCAGTACTTC.